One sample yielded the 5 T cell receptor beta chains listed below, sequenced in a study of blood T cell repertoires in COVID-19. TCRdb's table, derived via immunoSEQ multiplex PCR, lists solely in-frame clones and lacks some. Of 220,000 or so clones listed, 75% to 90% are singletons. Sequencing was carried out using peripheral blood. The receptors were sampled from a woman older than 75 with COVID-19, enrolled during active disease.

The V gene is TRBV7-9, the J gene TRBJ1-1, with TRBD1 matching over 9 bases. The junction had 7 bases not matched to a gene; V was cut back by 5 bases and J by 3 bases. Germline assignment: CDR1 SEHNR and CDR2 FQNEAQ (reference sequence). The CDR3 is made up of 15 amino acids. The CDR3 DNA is TGTGCCAGCAGCGATACCGGGACAGGGTACACTGAAGCTTTCTTT. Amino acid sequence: CASSDTGTGYTEAFF. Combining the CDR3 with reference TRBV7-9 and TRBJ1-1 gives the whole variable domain DTGVSQNPRHKITKRGQNVTFRCDPISEHNRLYWYRQTLGQGPEFLTYFQNEAQLEKSRLLSDRFSAERPKGSFSTLEIQRTEQGDSAMYLCASSDTGTGYTEAFFGQGTRLTVV.

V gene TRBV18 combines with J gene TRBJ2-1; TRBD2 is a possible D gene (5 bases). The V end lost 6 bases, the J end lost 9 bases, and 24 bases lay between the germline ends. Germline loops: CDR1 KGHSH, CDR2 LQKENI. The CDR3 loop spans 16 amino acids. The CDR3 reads CASSSMTVSLGVEQFF. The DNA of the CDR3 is TGTGCCAGCTCGTCAATGACGGTCTCATTGGGAGTTGAGCAGTTCTTC.

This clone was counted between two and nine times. The CDR3 here is CASSLASGMNTEAFF. For the CDR3, the DNA is TGTGCCAGCAGCTTAGCGTCAGGGATGAACACTGAAGCTTTCTTT. V is TRBV7-9 and J is TRBJ1-1; D might be TRBD1 (5 bases). The CDR3 has 15 amino acids. Germline CDR1 is SEHNR and CDR2 is FQNEAQ (reference sequence). V dropped 0 bases and J dropped 0 bases, with 8 bases sitting between them.

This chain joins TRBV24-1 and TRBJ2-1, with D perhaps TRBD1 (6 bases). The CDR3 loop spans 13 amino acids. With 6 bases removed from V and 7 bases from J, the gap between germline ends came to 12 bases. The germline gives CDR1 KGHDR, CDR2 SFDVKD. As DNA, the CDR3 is TGTGCCACCAGTCAGGGGCCAAGTAATGAGCAGTTCTTC. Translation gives CATSQGPSNEQFF.

CDR3 nucleotide sequence: TGTGCCAGCAGTTCTACTTACGAGCAGTACTTC. Amino acid sequence: CASSSTYEQYF. The chain couples TRBV12-3 or TRBV12-4 to TRBJ2-7, with D uncertain. The CDR3 covers 11 residues. Trimming left V 4 bases short and J 4 bases short, with 5 bases between.